This T cell receptor (beta chain) is from a study of TIL therapy for anti-PD-1-resistant metastatic lung cancer. V was pared by 5 bases and J by 1 base, with 5 bases between. From germline, CDR1 is SGHTA and CDR2 FQGNSA. The CDR3 consists of 13 residues. This was the immunoSEQ v3 assay. Produced via immunoSEQ multiplex PCR; TCRdb's table is partial and in-frame only. The sample lists some 46,000 clones, 79% occurring once. Time point here: pre-treatment sample, taken before nivolumab and TIL therapy. The source is a man between 65 and 85 years old with non-small cell lung cancer. The sequenced sample was blood, obtained at baseline. The chain has TRBV7-2 and TRBJ2-2, with no clear D. Here the CDR3 DNA reads TGTGCCAGCAGCCGGATGAACACCGGGGAGCTGTTTTTT. Translation gives CASSRMNTGELFF.